The clone carrying this T cell receptor (beta chain) showed up many times. Every diagnosis used clinical symptoms, serum thyroxine and TRAb, thyroid ultrasound and orbital computed tomography. The entry originates in a study of T cells in Graves' hyperthyroidism and ophthalmopathy. From germline, CDR1 is SGHNT and CDR2 YENEEA. The V and J ends lost 5 bases and 4 bases, in that order; junction bases with no gene match: 6. This CDR3 has 14 residues. TCR beta CDR3 sequences were amplified from RNA transcripts. TCR CDR3 underwent first-round RT-PCR with the HTBI primer set. TCRdb analysed the multiplex PCR reads with MiXCR anew, one entry per CDR3 protein. The sample contains 500,000 or so distinct CDR3 sequences, 15% to 20% of which appear only once.

This chain uses TRBV11-3 with TRBJ2-3; 7 nucleotides match TRBD1. Material: blood. This receptor was taken from a woman under 30 with Graves' ophthalmopathy. CDR3 coding DNA: TGTGCCAGCAGCGCCCGACAGGGCCCAGATACGCAGTATTTT. Residues: CASSARQGPDTQYF.